The 15 T cell receptor beta chains presented below share a single source sample, sequenced in a study of T cells in Graves' hyperthyroidism and ophthalmopathy. RNA transcripts were the template for amplifying TCR beta CDR3 regions. Initially, a first-round RT-PCR of the TCR CDR3 employed the HTBI primer set. TCRdb re-called the multiplex PCR reads with MiXCR, one entry per CDR3 protein. This table has about 620,000 distinct CDR3 sequences, about 17% appearing once. Sequenced: blood. Receptor source: a woman in her twenties or thirties with Graves' hyperthyroidism.

The chain couples TRBV29-1 to TRBJ1-4; no clear D gene. In germline, CDR1 is SQVTM, CDR2 ANQGSEA. The CDR3 length is 12 residues. V was cut by 6 bases and J by 8 bases, with 13 bases left in between. The chain's CDR3 is CSVGRPGEKLFF. In DNA form, the CDR3 reads TGCAGCGTGGGAAGGCCAGGAGAAAAACTGTTTTTT. Filled out from reference TRBV29-1 and TRBJ1-4, the complete variable domain reads SAVISQKPSRDICQRGTSLTIQCQVDSQVTMMFWYRQQPGQSLTLIATANQGSEATYESGFVIDKFPISRPNLTFSTLTVSNMSPEDSSIYLCSVGRPGEKLFFGSGTQLSVL.

This rearrangement joins TRBV5-1 to TRBJ1-1, with D uncertain. Germline V gene lookup returns CDR1 SGHRS and CDR2 YFSETQ. This CDR3 has 14 residues. V was pared by 5 bases and J by 0 bases, with 11 bases between. For the CDR3, the DNA is TGCGCCAGCAGAGACCCCCCGATGAACACTGAAGCTTTCTTT. It translates to CASRDPPMNTEAFF.

This clonotype was detected ten times or more. V usage is TRBV20-1 and J usage is TRBJ2-3; the match to TRBD2 covers 8 bases. V was clipped by 1 base and J by 4 bases; unmatched bases: 4. The CDR3 runs to 14 residues. Germline assignment: CDR1 DFQATT and CDR2 SNEGSKA (reference sequence). CDR3 residues: CSARVGLASDTQYF. In DNA form, the CDR3 reads TGCAGTGCTAGAGTTGGACTAGCCTCAGATACGCAGTATTTT.

This clonotype was detected many times. This sequence joins TRBV28 and TRBJ1-1, with D unclear. The CDR3 consists of 13 residues. Germline V gene lookup returns CDR1 MDHEN and CDR2 SYDVKM. V shed 3 bases and J shed 1 base, with 6 bases lying between them. CDR3 sequence: CASSFHGNTEAFF. CDR3 DNA sequence: TGTGCCAGCAGTTTTCACGGGAACACTGAAGCTTTCTTT.

This clonotype was picked up a small number of times. The chain combines TRBV19 with TRBJ2-3, with 7 nucleotides matching TRBD2. Germline V gives CDR1 LNHDA, CDR2 SQIVND (reference sequence). The V and J ends lost 4 bases and 6 bases, in that order; junction bases with no gene match: 7. This CDR3 contains 14 residues. CDR3 in DNA: TGTGCCAGTAGTAAACAAGCGGGAAGCGATACGCAGTATTTT. As protein: CASSKQAGSDTQYF.

This clonotype was counted a few times. An end of the junction does not agree with germline; a read error may underlie this. The chain has TRBV27 and TRBJ1-5; the D is unclear. Germline CDR1 is MNHEY and CDR2 is SMNVEV (reference sequence). This CDR3 is 14 amino acids long. The CDR3 nucleotides read TGTGCCAGCAGTTTAGGGGTGTACAATCAGCCCCGGCATTTT. It specifies CASSLGVYNQPRHF.

The chain carries TRBV11-3 and TRBJ2-1; possibly TRBD2 for D (5 bases). This CDR3 is built from 14 residues. The V end was cut by 7 bases, the J end by 10 bases, with 20 bases between. Germline CDR1 is SGHNT and CDR2 is YENEEA. Here the CDR3 reads CASTDRGRAREQFF. The CDR3, as DNA: TGTGCCAGCACCGACCGGGGTCGAGCGCGGGAGCAGTTCTTC.

Details on this clonotype: This may be a read error, as it is one base from a much larger clone. The V gene is TRBV27, the J gene TRBJ2-5; D possibly matches TRBD1 or TRBD2 (5 bases each). This CDR3 contains 15 residues. Germline CDR1 is MNHEY and CDR2 is SMNVEV (reference sequence). The ends were cut back, 3 bases at V and 1 base at J, with 12 bases in the middle. The CDR3 DNA sequence: TGTGCCAGCAGTTTGGGGGAGACTATCCAAGAGACCCAGTACTTC. Its protein product is CASSLGETIQETQYF.

The table lists this clonotype with many counts. This CDR3 reads CASSLIRGRVYEQYF. CDR3 DNA sequence: TGTGCCAGCAGCTTAATTCGCGGGAGGGTCTACGAGCAGTACTTC. The chain employs TRBV11-2 and TRBJ2-7; 9 bases are a match to TRBD2. The CDR3 covers 15 residues. CDR1 is SGHAT, CDR2 FQNNGV, per germline. Trimming took 2 bases from V and 3 from J; bases not matched to a gene: 5.

This chain uses TRBV9 with TRBJ2-2; no clear D gene. Trimming removed 0 bases at V and 3 bases at J, with 3 bases between. This CDR3 comprises 13 residues. In germline, CDR1 is SGDLS, CDR2 YYNGEE. CDR3 residues: CASSVGDTGELFF. In DNA, the CDR3 is TGTGCCAGCAGCGTAGGGGACACCGGGGAGCTGTTTTTT.

This chain links TRBV9 with TRBJ2-7; 10 nucleotides match TRBD2. The CDR3 is made up of 16 amino acids. V trimming: 0 bases; J trimming: 1 base; junction bases outside the gene matches: 4. The germline V gene has CDR1 SGDLS and CDR2 YYNGEE. This chain's CDR3 is CASSVAPSGSSYEQYF. Here the CDR3 DNA reads TGTGCCAGCAGCGTAGCCCCTAGCGGGAGTTCCTACGAGCAGTACTTC. Drawing the rest from reference TRBV9 and TRBJ2-7, the complete variable domain is DSGVTQTPKHLITATGQRVTLRCSPRSGDLSVYWYQQSLDQGLQFLIQYYNGEERAKGNILERFSAQQFPDLHSELNLSSLELGDSALYFCASSVAPSGSSYEQYFGPGTRLTVT.

This clonotype was counted between two and nine times. The CDR3 nucleotides read TGCAGTGCTAGCGATAGGGGGCCTGACGGGACAGATACGCAGTATTTT. This translates into CSASDRGPDGTDTQYF. The chain combines TRBV20-1 with TRBJ2-3; 7 bases are a match to TRBD1. The CDR3 spans 16 residues. Germline trimming cut 3 bases from V and 3 bases from J; bases unmatched to any gene: 12. Germline V gives CDR1 DFQATT, CDR2 SNEGSKA (reference sequence).

This clonotype has ten or more counts. This sequence joins TRBV20-1 and TRBJ2-1; 13 nucleotides align to TRBD2. The ends lost 6 bases at V and 0 bases at J; junction bases unmatched: 5. The CDR3 contains 16 residues. Looked up from germline, CDR1 is DFQATT and CDR2 is SNEGSKA (reference sequence). The CDR3 bases are TGCAGTGCCCCAACTAGCGGGAGGGCCTCCTACAATGAGCAGTTCTTC. Translating gives CSAPTSGRASYNEQFF.

This clonotype was recorded many times. The chain uses TRBV29-1 and TRBJ2-3; 9 positions match TRBD2. Unmatched junction bases numbered 7, after V lost 3 bases and J lost 6 bases. The CDR3 is made up of 14 amino acids. Germline CDR1 SQVTM, CDR2 ANQGSEA. CDR3 protein: CSVDGSGSVDTQYF. CDR3 DNA sequence: TGCAGCGTTGACGGTAGCGGGAGTGTGGATACGCAGTATTTT.

This clonotype has at least ten counts. The chain couples TRBV12-5 to TRBJ1-2; D may be TRBD1 (6 bases). V lost 3 bases and J 0 bases, leaving 8 bases between the germline ends. There are 14 residues in the CDR3. The V gene's germline CDR1 is LGHNT and CDR2 FRNRAP. CDR3 nucleotides: TGTGCTAGTGGTTTCGCAGGGGCTAACTATGGCTACACCTTC. Residues: CASGFAGANYGYTF.